The entry below describes one T cell receptor (beta chain). The assay was immunoSEQ multiplex PCR, and TCRdb's table has in-frame clones only and misses some. The repertoire holds over 65,000 clones, around 90% seen once, with roughly 0.8% in the top ten. This CDR3 is 17 amino acids long. J lost 3 bases, V lost 4 bases, and 11 bases had no gene match. The V gene's germline CDR1 is LGHNA and CDR2 YNFKEQ. The record originates from a study of blood T cell repertoires in COVID-19. The chain joins TRBV4-2 to TRBJ2-3; 9 bases are shared with TRBD2. This sequence was found in a woman of 80 years or more with acute or convalescent COVID-19. The sequenced sample was peripheral blood. The CDR3: CASSPDLGGGGTDTQYF. The CDR3 DNA sequence: TGTGCCAGCAGCCCAGATTTGGGCGGGGGGGGGACAGATACGCAGTATTTT.